The clone carrying this TCR beta chain was seen more than once but under ten times. As yet, its antigen is unknown. The data belong to a study of cytomegalovirus exposure and HLA in healthy donors. Study-wide results and limits: TRBV6-2, TRBV6-3 and other indistinguishable V segments were excluded. Sequencing probably produced one cluster of sequence variants that were highly shared.

Trimming took 8 bases from V and 8 from J, leaving 19 bases between them. Germline V lookup: CDR1 SQVTM, CDR2 ANQGSEA. This CDR3 comprises 13 residues. Primers for the PCR totalled 60 Vbeta and 13 Jbeta. Sequencing used immunoSEQ multiplex PCR; TCRdb keeps in-frame clones, though not all of them. The sample has more than 130,000 clones; 70% to 75% are singletons. This sequence originates from a human donor in good health. The chain links TRBV29-1 to TRBJ2-1; tentative D call: TRBD2 (6 bases). Material for sequencing was PBMCs. This CDR3 is CSSRGGWGDEQFF. The CDR3 DNA follows: TGCAGCTCCCGTGGGGGGTGGGGCGATGAGCAGTTCTTC.